Following are 19 T cell receptor beta chains from one sample sequenced in a study of OX40 agonist ivuxolimab in advanced cancers. Measured with immunoSEQ multiplex PCR; TCRdb has only the in-frame clones, and not every one. Of about 32,000 clones in the sample, about 89% were seen once. The sequenced sample was CD4+ or CD8+ T cells sorted from blood, obtained in a trial of the OX40 agonist ivuxolimab. The receptors were gathered from an adult with an advanced solid tumor such as melanoma, head and neck, liver or kidney cancer.

This clone was seen a single time. The gene calls are TRBV9 and TRBJ1-2; D not certain. The V gene lost 4 bases and the J gene lost 4 bases, with 29 bases spanning the gap. The CDR3 covers 19 residues. CDR1 and CDR2 from the germline V gene are SGDLS and YYNGEE. For the CDR3, the DNA is TGTGCCAGCAGCCCGGCGGGGATTGTCAGGCCAAGGGTAGGCTATGGCTACACCTTC. Protein sequence: CASSPAGIVRPRVGYGYTF.

The V gene is TRBV11-2, the J gene TRBJ1-2, with a weak D call TRBD1 (5 bases). V lost 4 bases and J lost 2, with 14 bases in between. The V gene's germline CDR1 is SGHAT and CDR2 FQNNGV. The CDR3 has 15 residues. As DNA, the CDR3 is TGTGCCAGCAGCTGGGCCGGGGACTCAAACTATGGCTACACCTTC. Translating it yields CASSWAGDSNYGYTF.

The chain combines TRBV19 with TRBJ2-1; TRBD1 or TRBD2 may be the D gene (6 bases each). CDR3 size: 16 residues. The ends were cut back, 3 bases at V and 0 bases at J, with 12 bases in the middle. Germline assignment: CDR1 LNHDA and CDR2 SQIVND (reference sequence). The CDR3 DNA follows: TGTGCCAGTAGTATTCTCACGGGGGCCTCCTACAATGAGCAGTTCTTC. Protein product: CASSILTGASYNEQFF.

This clone was picked up a small number of times. The chain links TRBV4-1 to TRBJ2-2; D remains unclear. The CDR3 consists of 16 residues. The V and J ends lost 0 bases and 4 bases respectively, with 12 bases between them. From germline, CDR1 is MGHRA and CDR2 YSYEKL. CDR3 amino acids: CASSQEPPLATGELFF. CDR3 bases: TGCGCCAGCAGCCAAGAGCCCCCCCTGGCCACCGGGGAGCTGTTTTTT.

This clone was counted between two and nine times. This chain joins TRBV11-2 and TRBJ2-7; TRBD2 agrees at 11 bases. Trimming at V came to 5 bases and at J to 3 bases, leaving 6 bases not matched to a gene. The CDR3 runs to 15 residues. Germline V lookup: CDR1 SGHAT, CDR2 FQNNGV. The CDR3 protein is CASSTTSGMIYEQYF. CDR3 DNA: TGTGCCAGCAGCACGACTAGCGGGATGATCTACGAGCAGTACTTC.

This clone was recorded only once. The V and J genes are TRBV11-2 and TRBJ2-7; TRBD1 is a possible D gene (5 bases). V lost 0 bases to trimming and J lost 4 bases, with 10 bases between them. The CDR3 runs 14 residues. Germline-derived CDR1 and CDR2 are SGHAT and FQNNGV. Written as DNA, the CDR3 is TGTGCCAGCAGCTTAGATGGGGCGGATTACGAGCAGTACGTC. Encoded protein: CASSLDGADYEQYV.

The gene calls are TRBV4-3 and TRBJ2-1, with a tentative D call TRBD2 (5 bases). The V end was cut by 1 base, the J end by 6 bases, with 13 bases between. This CDR3 is 15 amino acids long. CDR1 is LGHNA and CDR2 is YSLEER in the germline V gene. CDR3 protein: CASSQARASSNEQFF. In DNA form, the CDR3 reads TGCGCCAGCAGCCAAGCCCGGGCTAGCTCCAATGAGCAGTTCTTC.

V and J are TRBV14 and TRBJ2-5, with TRBD2 identical over 11 bases. V lost 3 bases, J lost 1 base, and 7 bases stayed unmatched. CDR1 is SGHDN, CDR2 FVKESK, per germline. This CDR3 has 17 amino acids. CDR3 coding DNA: TGTGCCAGCAGCCACGACTCCCTAGCGGGGGGCCAAGAGACCCAGTACTTC. Encoded protein: CASSHDSLAGGQETQYF.

The V call is TRBV6-4, the J call TRBJ2-3; no firm D call. V dropped 2 bases and J dropped 1 base, with 4 bases sitting between them. The CDR3 contains 13 residues. Germline values: CDR1 MRHNA, CDR2 SNTAGT. The CDR3 reads CASSDRGTDTQYF. The CDR3 region has the DNA TGTGCCAGCAGTGACAGGGGCACAGATACGCAGTATTTT.

The chain has TRBV27 and TRBJ2-7, with 10 bases identical to TRBD1. In germline, CDR1 is MNHEY, CDR2 SMNVEV (reference sequence). The CDR3 has 15 amino acids. With 1 base clipped from V and 5 bases from J, the junction kept 5 bases outside the gene matches. The CDR3 nucleotides are TGTGCCAGCAGTTTATTAGGGACAGGGGCCCACGAGCAGTACTTC. Translation gives CASSLLGTGAHEQYF.

The chain combines TRBV10-2 with TRBJ2-3, with TRBD1 identical over 8 bases. V lost 5 bases and J lost 4; bases outside the gene matches: 2. Germline CDR1 WSHSY, CDR2 SAAADI. This CDR3 is 13 amino acids long. In DNA, the CDR3 is TGCGCCAGCAGTCGACAGGGGTCAGATACGCAGTATTTT. Amino acids: CASSRQGSDTQYF.

J is TRBJ2-2 and V is TRBV5-1; D unresolved. The CDR3 spans 15 residues. V was trimmed by 1 base and J by 4 bases, leaving 11 bases between them. Per germline, CDR1 SGHRS and CDR2 YFSETQ. CDR3 in DNA: TGCGCCAGCAGCTTGTCCGGTTGGCCCACCGGGGAGCTGTTTTTT. It yields the protein CASSLSGWPTGELFF. Supplemented by reference TRBV5-1 and TRBJ2-2, the full variable domain reads KAGVTQTPRYLIKTRGQQVTLSCSPISGHRSVSWYQQTPGQGLQFLFEYFSETQRNKGNFPGRFSGRQFSNSRSEMNVSTLELGDSALYLCASSLSGWPTGELFFGEGSRLTVL.

This clone was observed a single time. V usage is TRBV2 and J usage is TRBJ2-7, with a weak D call TRBD2 (6 bases). Germline lookup yields CDR1 SNHLY and CDR2 FYNNEI. CDR3 length: 16 residues. With 7 bases removed from V and 3 bases from J, the gap between germline ends came to 22 bases. Here the CDR3 reads CASTGTSYSGLYEQYF. CDR3 coding DNA: TGTGCCAGCACCGGGACTTCTTACTCGGGTCTCTACGAGCAGTACTTC.

This clone is medium-sized by share. The chain joins TRBV2 to TRBJ1-1, with D tentatively TRBD1 (6 bases). The CDR3 sequence is 15 residues long. V shed 6 bases and J shed 2 bases, with 16 bases lying between them. Per germline, CDR1 SNHLY and CDR2 FYNNEI. CDR3 nucleotides: TGTGCCAGCAGCGATACCCCGGGGGCCAACACTGAAGCTTTCTTT. It translates to CASSDTPGANTEAFF.

The chain joins TRBV2 to TRBJ2-2, with 9 nucleotides matching TRBD2. CDR3 length: 16 residues. Per germline, CDR1 SNHLY and CDR2 FYNNEI. V trimming: 8 bases; J trimming: 4 bases; junction bases outside the gene matches: 11. CDR3 sequence reads: CASVPQAGGRTGELFF. DNA for the CDR3: TGTGCCAGCGTCCCGCAAGCGGGGGGACGCACCGGGGAGCTGTTTTTT.

The V call is TRBV13, the J call TRBJ2-3; TRBD1 or TRBD2 may be the D gene (5 bases each). Germline values: CDR1 PRHDT, CDR2 FYEKMQ (reference sequence). Trimming pared 5 bases from V and 5 bases from J, leaving 17 bases between. The CDR3 loop spans 15 amino acids. The CDR3 sequence: CASSRKRGYGDTQYF. The CDR3 DNA sequence: TGTGCCAGCAGCAGAAAGAGGGGATACGGAGATACGCAGTATTTT.

J is TRBJ2-3 and V is TRBV27, with TRBD2 matching 11 bases. Germline CDR1 MNHEY, CDR2 SMNVEV (reference sequence). The length of the CDR3 is 17 residues. V trimming: 5 bases; J trimming: 1 base; junction bases outside the gene matches: 8. As DNA, the CDR3 is TGTGCCAGCAGTCCATACCAGACTAGCGGGGGCACAGATACGCAGTATTTT. Protein sequence: CASSPYQTSGGTDTQYF.

The chain uses TRBV6-5 and TRBJ2-6, with D perhaps given as TRBD1 or TRBD2 (6 bases each). The germline gives CDR1 MNHEY, CDR2 SVGAGI. V was clipped by 9 bases and J by 3 bases, with 12 bases between them. CDR3 size: 14 residues. CDR3 residues: CASSRGDGANVLTF. In DNA, the CDR3 is TGTGCCAGTAGTAGGGGGGATGGGGCCAACGTCCTGACTTTC.

V usage is TRBV28 and J usage is TRBJ2-1; the D gene could be TRBD1 or TRBD2 (6 bases each). Trimming cost V 2 bases and J 9 bases, with 8 bases left between them. This CDR3 spans 12 amino acids. Germline CDR1 MDHEN, CDR2 SYDVKM. Written as DNA, the CDR3 is TGTGCCAGCAGTTTACGGGGGCTTGAGCAGTTCTTC. This sequence encodes CASSLRGLEQFF.